The clone carrying this T cell receptor beta chain was recorded at least ten times. Its antigen is as yet unknown. Graves' hyperthyroidism qualified as stable when ophthalmopathy did not progress within 18 months. Out of 10 ml of fresh peripheral blood came the PBMCs. CDR3 length: 13 amino acids. CDR1 and CDR2 (germline): KGHDR, SFDVKD. V gave up 4 bases and J gave up 4 bases, with 9 bases separating them. From RNA transcripts, TCR beta CDR3 regions were amplified. With the HTBI primer set, the TCR CDR3 went through a first round of RT-PCR. TCRdb re-analysed the multiplex PCR reads in MiXCR, keeping a single row per CDR3 protein. The sample lists roughly 700,000 distinct CDR3 sequences; about a third were seen once. This sample stems from a study of T cells in Graves' hyperthyroidism and ophthalmopathy. Overall study findings and caveats: In blood, most of the thyroid clonotypes expanded above 0.001 were also present. From stable hyperthyroidism, ophthalmopathy was separated by a 13 V-J model.

The gene calls are TRBV24-1 and TRBJ2-5; D uncertain. Sample: blood. This sequence originates from a middle-aged woman with Graves' hyperthyroidism. The CDR3 DNA reads TGTGCCACCAGTGACCCCCCGCTAGAGACCCAGTACTTC. Protein: CATSDPPLETQYF.